This TCR beta chain was sequenced in a study of OX40 agonist ivuxolimab in advanced cancers. Study context: The study gave patients intravenous ivuxolimab at 0.01 to 10 mg/kg every 2 weeks. Checkpoint inhibitors had been given previously to around 38% of patients.

This CDR3 region has 13 residues. CDR1 is SGHDT and CDR2 is YYEEEE in the germline V gene. V lost 4 bases and J 5 bases, leaving 12 bases between the germline ends. Here immunoSEQ multiplex PCR was the method, and the copy in TCRdb shows in-frame clones only, minus some. The profile shows roughly 80,000 clones, roughly 91% of them singletons. The sequencing used CD4+ or CD8+ T cells sorted from blood, collected in a trial of the OX40 agonist ivuxolimab. The V and J genes are TRBV5-6 and TRBJ1-2, with D unclear. The receptor was derived from an adult with an advanced solid tumor such as melanoma, head and neck, liver or kidney cancer. The CDR3 spells CASSQQGRYGYTF. CDR3 sequence (DNA): TGTGCCAGCAGCCAACAAGGGCGTTATGGCTACACCTTC.